One and the same sample provided the 8 T cell receptor beta chains below, sequenced in a study of blood T cell repertoires in COVID-19. TCRdb keeps only in-frame clones here, not all; method: immunoSEQ multiplex PCR. The sample carries roughly 100,000 clones, approximately 85% recorded once. Source material: peripheral blood. The receptors originated from a human donor in a cohort sampled during active COVID-19.

The sample holds a few counts of this clone. The gene calls are TRBV6-1 and TRBJ2-7, with 10 nucleotides matching TRBD2. V trimming: 0 bases; J trimming: 4 bases; junction bases outside the gene matches: 9. Germline CDR1 reads MNHNS; CDR2 reads SASEGT. The length of the CDR3 is 17 residues. CDR3 in amino acids: CASSEASGSGGRYEQYF. CDR3 coding DNA: TGTGCCAGCAGTGAAGCCTCCGGTAGCGGGGGGCGATACGAGCAGTACTTC.

CDR3 bases: TGTGCCAGCAGCCAAGAACTTTTAGGACACCTACAAGAGACCCAGTACTTC. Translating it yields CASSQELLGHLQETQYF. V usage is TRBV3-1 (or the pseudogene TRBV3-2) and J usage is TRBJ2-5; maybe TRBD1 (5 bases). The CDR3 has 17 amino acids. The V gene's germline CDR1 is LGHDT and CDR2 YNNKEL (reference sequence). Trimming took 0 bases from V and 2 from J, leaving 16 bases between them.

The chain couples TRBV18 to TRBJ2-7; TRBD2 might be the D (7 bases). Looked up from germline, CDR1 is KGHSH and CDR2 is LQKENI. V lost 2 bases to trimming and J lost 3 bases, with 14 bases between them. This CDR3 is built from 15 residues. CDR3 in DNA: TGTGCCAGCTCACCAGGGGGGGCTCTCGGCTACGAGCAGTACTTC. Translation: CASSPGGALGYEQYF. The full variable domain, its missing parts supplied by reference TRBV18 and TRBJ2-7, is NAGVMQNPRHLVRRRGQEARLRCSPMKGHSHVYWYRQLPEEGLKFMVYLQKENIIDESGMPKERFSAEFPKEGPSILRIQQVVRGDSAAYFCASSPGGALGYEQYFGPGTRLTVT.

The chain joins TRBV19 to TRBJ2-5; D gene uncertain. CDR1 and CDR2 from the germline V gene are LNHDA and SQIVND (reference sequence). The CDR3 has 13 residues. V was pared by 5 bases and J by 4 bases, with 11 bases between. CDR3 residues: CASSPQVVETQYF. The CDR3 bases are TGTGCCAGTAGTCCGCAGGTGGTAGAGACCCAGTACTTC. The full variable domain, in which reference TRBV19 and TRBJ2-5 provide the parts outside the CDR3, is DGGITQSPKYLFRKEGQNVTLSCEQNLNHDAMYWYRQDPGQGLRLIYYSQIVNDFQKGDIAEGYSVSREKKESFPLTVTSAQKNPTAFYLCASSPQVVETQYFGPGTRLLVL.

CDR3: CASSAQGGITEAFF. CDR3 in DNA: TGTGCCAGCAGCGCACAGGGGGGAATCACTGAAGCTTTCTTT. The chain is built from TRBV11-2 and TRBJ1-1; the match to TRBD1 covers 8 bases. The CDR3 length is 14 residues. Germline V gene sequence: CDR1 SGHAT, CDR2 FQNNGV. V shed 5 bases and J 4 bases; nucleotides not matched to a gene: 6.

Only a few counts were recorded for this clone. The chain is built from TRBV28 and TRBJ2-5; no definite D call. CDR3 length: 15 residues. The V gene's germline CDR1 is MDHEN and CDR2 SYDVKM. The V end lost 6 bases, the J end lost 3 bases, and 17 bases lay between the germline ends. The CDR3, as DNA: TGTGCCAGCAGCCCTACGCGGAGAGAAAAAGAGACCCAGTACTTC. Translation gives CASSPTRREKETQYF.

V is TRBV28 and J is TRBJ2-3; TRBD2 matches 7 bases. CDR1 and CDR2 (germline): MDHEN, SYDVKM. V was clipped by 5 bases and J by 5 bases; unmatched bases: 10. The CDR3 is made up of 15 amino acids. The CDR3 here is CASSAGTAGEDTQYF. The CDR3 region has the DNA TGTGCCAGCAGTGCCGGGACGGCGGGGGAAGATACGCAGTATTTT.

The rearrangement links TRBV7-2 to TRBJ2-5, with TRBD2 matching 11 bases. V lost 5 bases to trimming and J lost 2 bases; unmatched junction nucleotides: 10. The CDR3 has 17 amino acids. Looked up from germline, CDR1 is SGHTA and CDR2 is FQGNSA. CDR3 protein: CASSINPTSGGQETQYF. CDR3 nucleotide sequence: TGTGCCAGCAGCATAAACCCCACTAGCGGGGGACAAGAGACCCAGTACTTC. The full variable domain, with the rest looked up from reference TRBV7-2 and TRBJ2-5, is GAGVSQSPSNKVTEKGKDVELRCDPISGHTALYWYRQSLGQGLEFLIYFQGNSAPDKSGLPSDRFSAERTGGSVSTLTIQRTQQEDSAVYLCASSINPTSGGQETQYFGPGTRLLVL.